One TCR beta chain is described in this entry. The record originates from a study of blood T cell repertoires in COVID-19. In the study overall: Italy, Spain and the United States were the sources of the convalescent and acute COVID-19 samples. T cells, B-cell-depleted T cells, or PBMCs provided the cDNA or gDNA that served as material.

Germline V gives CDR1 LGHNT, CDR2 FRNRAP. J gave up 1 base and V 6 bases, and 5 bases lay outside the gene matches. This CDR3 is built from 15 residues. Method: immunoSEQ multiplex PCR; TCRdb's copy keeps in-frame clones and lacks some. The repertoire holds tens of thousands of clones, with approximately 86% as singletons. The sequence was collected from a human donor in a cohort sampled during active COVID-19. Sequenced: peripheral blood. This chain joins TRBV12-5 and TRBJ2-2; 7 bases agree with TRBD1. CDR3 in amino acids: CASGPTGMNTGELFF. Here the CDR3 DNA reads TGTGCTAGTGGCCCGACAGGGATGAACACCGGGGAGCTGTTTTTT.